This TCR beta chain was sequenced during a study of cytomegalovirus exposure and HLA in healthy donors (dated by TCRdb to about 2017). Regarding the study in general: An earlier analysis of approximately 550 of the donors reported 250 to 350 Gb of sequence data and some 120 million unique TCR beta sequences from about 179 million T cells. In an earlier analysis of several hundred of the donors, high-throughput TCR beta sequencing was used to judge whether each TCR beta V gene segment behaved as functional or pseudogenic. High-throughput TCR immunosequencing, statistical association of individual TCRs with disease status, and machine learning were combined to predict cytomegalovirus infection status. Donor age, sex, ethnicity and CMV serostatus were compiled alongside the repertoire data. Of the approximately 370 genotyped donors, over 80% were placed in the genetic ancestry cluster associated with self-reported Caucasian donors. A later analysis re-analyzed previously published TCR beta repertoires from several hundred donors and added high-resolution HLA genotyping to study TCR occurrence patterns. A later genetic analysis took genome-wide SNP genotypes for about 65% of the roughly 670 donors and used that subset as a discovery cohort. Class I and class II HLA loci were covered by the typing at four-digit resolution. Rather than drawing on any new phenotypic data, the later analysis identified candidate immune exposures from TCR beta sequences and the way those sequences occurred across donors. Typing coverage differed by locus: A, B, C, DRB1 and DQB1 were typed in roughly 629-630 donors, DQA1 in approximately 520, DPA1 in around 610, and DPB1 in 400 to 490. Using immunosequencing, the study profiled T cell repertoires from 666 subjects and related those repertoires to cytomegalovirus serostatus. Because of strong linkage in the cohort, roughly five DR-DQ haplotypes were treated as single units for association and clustering. An early release that covered 500 to 800 HLA-typed donors contained about 300 gigabases of sequencing data and about 93 million unique TCR sequences. In addition to the first cohort of 666 subjects, a separate validation cohort of approximately 130 different subjects was used. The study was designed to test whether signatures of past pathogen exposure could be identified by cataloging public T cell receptors. On average, around 240,000 unique TCR beta nucleotide sequences were sequenced per donor among a few hundred genotyped donors of the cohort, with 15% to 20% of those sequences being non-productive. All discovery cohort repertoires had been generated using a single sequencing platform.

In total, just over 650 healthy bone marrow donors made up the cohort. At the time of sampling, every cohort member was nominally healthy, though immune exposures that went unrecorded were likely present. The donor was CMV seropositive and was included in the group of 289 seropositive cohort members. Every donor gave a peripheral blood sample, and the peripheral blood mononuclear cells from that sample were used for TCR beta sequencing. The Qiagen DNeasy Blood Extraction Kit was used to extract genomic DNA from the blood cell samples. Results and caveats for the whole study, not just this receptor: Strong co-occurrence of HLA alleles, especially DR and DQ, made assigning TCR associations to individual alleles difficult. Several of the top co-occurrence clusters appeared to be linked to parvovirus B19, influenza, CMV and Epstein-Barr virus, according to a later analysis. The classifier was reported to diagnose cytomegalovirus status with high specificity and sensitivity in both the original and validation cohorts. The authors suggested that the approach could potentially be extended to other disease states and immunological phenotypes. A later analysis found that HLA-associated TCR beta chains were more clonally expanded and had lower generation probabilities than equally common non-associated chains. A cluster of highly shared sequence variants was judged likely to be a technical artifact of the sequencing pipeline. Presence/absence analyses assumed roughly uniform sequencing depth across donors, an assumption that may not hold. According to a later genetic analysis, donors in an Asian-associated ancestry cluster had fewer N-insertions in productive TCRs than the approximately 610-donor mean. Because counts were too low, roughly 16 rarely observed V segments, including chromosome 9 orphons, were left out of the earlier analysis of some 600 of the donors. CMV serostatus was the only immune exposure information available for the cohort. The study gave a list of about 150 TCR beta chains associated with cytomegalovirus. In a later analysis, most CMV-associated TCR beta chains were found to appear HLA-restricted, with HLA associations seemingly driven largely by CMV exposure. This cohort had only TCR beta chains sequenced, and the lack of alpha or paired-chain data limited which features could be detected. In an earlier analysis of around 500 of the donors, most TCR beta V segments appeared in productive rearrangements about 87% or about 30% of the time, broadly matching IMGT annotations. HLA typing was unavailable for some donors at each locus, so association tests used only the typed subset. An association between a missense DCLRE1C variant and V-gene and J-gene trimming of TCR beta chains was found in a later genetic analysis and replicated in an independent cohort. A further reported finding was that TCR beta sequences accurately predicted the HLA-A and HLA-B alleles for most subjects in the first cohort. Across donors, most TCR sequences were observed very rarely, whereas some public TCRs were present in many individuals. Linkage disequilibrium might explain the correlated functional status among segregating V segments, but an unknown experimental factor could not be ruled out. In vitro tests confirmed that three of the cytomegalovirus-associated TCR beta chains recognize cytomegalovirus antigens. A later analysis associated 15,000 to 20,000 TCR beta sequences with specific HLA alleles at a false discovery rate of 0.05. The 87-base-pair reads could not distinguish some IMGT-functional V segments, including TRBV6-2 and TRBV6-3, so those segments were excluded. A later analysis found that TCR association rates varied across HLA loci, with DRB1 alleles showing the most associated TCRs and HLA-C alleles the fewest.

Libraries were built with the immunoSEQ multiplex PCR assay. For the multiplex PCR, a mixture combining 60 forward primers for TCR Vbeta segments and 13 reverse primers for TCR Jbeta segments was used. A multiplex PCR assay on genomic DNA amplified the CDR3 region of rearranged TCR beta genes. The Illumina HiSeq System was used to sequence the amplified TCR beta libraries as 87-base-pair reads. The paper's data handling went like this. In a later analysis, tens of millions of unique TCR beta chains were counted across the 666 repertoires, and around 10 million of these chains were shared by at least two donors. Raw reads were error-corrected and collapsed into unique sequences by a nearest-neighbor algorithm in which closely related sequences were merged to remove PCR and sequencing errors. V, D and J gene segments were assigned by aligning CDR3 sequences to IMGT reference sequences. For a sequence to be retained, at least a six-nucleotide match to both a V gene segment and a J gene segment was required. A rearrangement was called productive if the CDR3 had no stop codons and remained in frame with V and J, and every other rearrangement was called non-productive. Following IMGT convention, CDR3 was defined as the stretch from the second conserved V-encoded cysteine up to the conserved J-encoded phenylalanine. The earlier analysis of 500 to 750 of the donors excluded any sequence lacking an unambiguous match to a single V gene segment. In an earlier analysis of several hundred of the donors, V segments were called functional above 56.7% productive rearrangements and were called segregating when the between-donor standard deviation exceeded 5%. A statistical classification framework was built to diagnose cytomegalovirus status from the catalog of TCR beta chain sequences. In a later analysis, TCR nucleotide sequences were compared against IMGT/GENE-DB human TR gene sequences so that V and J genes could be assigned. A later analysis assigned CDR3 sequences and most-parsimonious VDJ recombination scenarios with the TCRdist pipeline. In a later analysis, each TCR beta chain was defined by its CDR3 amino acid sequence together with its V-gene family, and reads lacking a unique V-gene family were excluded. To address suspected cross-contamination and a sequencing artifact, a later analysis removed several hundred highly shared, low-generation-probability nucleotide sequences. For each public chain, a later analysis derived a clonal expansion index from normalized ranks of inferred template counts within each repertoire. In a later analysis, generation probabilities were computed using a VDJ recombination model fitted to out-of-frame rearrangements, and the results were checked against IGoR. In a later analysis, TCR-TCR, TCR-HLA and TCR-CMV co-occurrence was scored with hypergeometric tests, and a repertoire-size bias correction was applied to TCR pairs. A later analysis estimated false discovery rates by permuting HLA or CMV assignments 20 times. A later analysis grouped co-occurring TCRs with DBSCAN, adding TCRdist sequence similarity when clustering within HLA-allele-positive subsets. Co-occurrence clustering excluded repertoires with fewer than 30,000 or more than 120,000 public chains, plus five with anomalous nucleotide sharing. Held by TCRdb, this immuneACCESS table contains in-frame sequences only and omits some clones. Under half of the omission traces to an unresolved V gene where checked; the cause of the rest is unknown. That table supplies the V and J calls and clone size; D and trimming were determined from the DNA. Across this sample there are 150,000 to 200,000 clones, with around four fifths seen only once. Jointly, the top ten make up approximately 1% of the sample.

The germline V gene supplies CDR1 SGHRS and CDR2 YFSETQ. Germline trimming: 3 bases from V, 4 bases from J; junction bases outside gene matches: 5. The cysteine opens and the phenylalanine closes a CDR3 of 16 amino acids. Only the CDR3 DNA is retained, 48 bases long and in frame from the first base. With regard to this clone: Its cognate antigen has yet to be identified. Within one base of it there is no much larger clone, and no base qualities were kept.

The sequence links TRBV5-1 to TRBJ2-3; 13 of the junction bases match TRBD2. The TCR sequence derives from a girl aged 2 to 9 in good health and CMV-seropositive. The source material was PBMCs. The CDR3 region reads CASSSRLAGGSDTQYF. The sequence in DNA is TGCGCCAGCAGCTCGCGACTAGCGGGAGGATCAGATACGCAGTATTTT.